Below, 31 T cell receptor beta chains from the same sample are listed, as sequenced in a study of neurological immune-mediated disorders. TCRdb reanalysed the 5' RACE reads using MiXCR and keeps one entry per CDR3 protein. The sample yields tens of thousands of distinct CDR3 sequences, roughly 5% seen once. Material for sequencing was PBMCs. These receptors were collected from a man aged 18-30 years with multiple sclerosis.

This clonotype has at least ten counts. The rearrangement uses TRBV6-5 and TRBJ2-1; possibly TRBD2 for D (5 bases). Looked up from germline, CDR1 is MNHEY and CDR2 is SVGAGI. The CDR3 totals 16 residues. V lost 8 bases and J 8 bases, leaving 25 bases between the germline ends. This CDR3 is CASGGKATGVAYEQFF. DNA of the CDR3: TGTGCCAGCGGTGGCAAAGCGACCGGGGTAGCCTATGAGCAGTTCTTC.

This clonotype was observed many times. The V gene is TRBV20-1, the J gene TRBJ1-2, with D possibly TRBD1 on 6 matching bases. The CDR3 contains 16 residues. V was pared by 2 bases and J by 5 bases, with 21 bases between. Germline CDR1 reads DFQATT; CDR2 reads SNEGSKA (reference sequence). The CDR3 DNA reads TGCAGTGCTAGAACGGGGTTTCGCCGCACAGGGTATGGCTACACCTTC. It encodes CSARTGFRRTGYGYTF.

This chain joins TRBV7-3 and TRBJ1-1; D perhaps matches TRBD1 (5 bases). From germline, CDR1 is SGHTA and CDR2 FQGTGA. The CDR3 length is 15 residues. V was trimmed by 1 base and J by 8 bases, leaving 17 bases between them. The CDR3 coding sequence is TGTGCCAGCAGCTTAAGCCCAGGGCCGCTCCCCGAAGCTTTCTTT. It encodes CASSLSPGPLPEAFF.

This clonotype was counted only a few times. The CDR3, as DNA: TGTGCCAGCGCGATAGTACCTGAAGCTTTCTTT. Amino acids: CASAIVPEAFF. The V call is TRBV12-3 or TRBV12-4, the J call TRBJ1-1; D unclear. The CDR3 length is 11 residues. V gave up 8 bases and J gave up 6 bases, with 10 bases separating them.

Many counts were recorded for this clonotype. This chain uses TRBV6-2 or TRBV6-3 with TRBJ2-7; D is tentatively TRBD1 or TRBD2 (5 bases each). V lost 8 bases to trimming and J lost 3 bases, with 14 bases between them. Germline V CDR1 and CDR2: MNHEY, SVGEGT. This CDR3 region has 13 residues. The CDR3 here is CASGAASLYEQYF. DNA for the CDR3: TGTGCCAGCGGGGCGGCTAGCCTCTACGAGCAGTACTTC.

About this clonotype itself: Just one base apart from a much larger clone, this may be a read error. The rearrangement links TRBV7-2 to TRBJ2-1, with 11 bases identical to TRBD2. CDR1 SGHTA and CDR2 FQGNSA come from the germline V gene. The CDR3 covers 14 residues. DNA for the CDR3: TGTGCCAACAGCTTAGCGGGAGGGCCGGATGAGCAGTTCTTC. It is translated as CANSLAGGPDEQFF.

The genes are TRBV12-3 or TRBV12-4 and TRBJ1-3; 11 bases are a match to TRBD1. The ends lost 3 bases at V and 3 bases at J; junction bases unmatched: 7. CDR3 length: 17 amino acids. In nucleotides, the CDR3 is TGTGCCAGCAGTTTGGGGGACAGGGGGGTTTTTGGAAACACCATATATTTT. Translation gives CASSLGDRGVFGNTIYF.

The rearrangement uses TRBV20-1 and TRBJ2-3, with 8 bases that match TRBD2. The CDR3 runs to 13 residues. Germline V gene sequence: CDR1 DFQATT, CDR2 SNEGSKA (reference sequence). Germline trimming cut 6 bases from V and 6 bases from J; bases unmatched to any gene: 8. This CDR3 is CSAGGAGGDTQYF. CDR3 nucleotides: TGCAGTGCCGGGGGGGCCGGGGGCGATACGCAGTATTTT.

The sample holds many counts of this clonotype. The rearrangement uses TRBV7-2 and TRBJ2-5, with 14 bases matching TRBD2. In germline, CDR1 is SGHTA, CDR2 FQGNSA. V was pared by 1 base and J by 5 bases, with 12 bases of the junction left unmatched. The CDR3 totals 19 residues. The CDR3 reads CASSLVRTSGRRIEETQYF. The CDR3 DNA reads as TGTGCCAGCAGCTTAGTTCGGACTAGCGGGAGGAGGATAGAGGAGACCCAGTACTTC. Full variable domain (outside the CDR3, taken from reference TRBV7-2 and TRBJ2-5): GAGVSQSPSNKVTEKGKDVELRCDPISGHTALYWYRQSLGQGLEFLIYFQGNSAPDKSGLPSDRFSAERTGGSVSTLTIQRTQQEDSAVYLCASSLVRTSGRRIEETQYFGPGTRLLVL.

This clonotype appeared many times. CDR3: CSARRPATYEQYF. The CDR3, as DNA: TGCAGTGCTAGAAGGCCTGCGACCTACGAGCAGTACTTC. V is TRBV20-1 and J is TRBJ2-7; no firm D call. Per germline, CDR1 DFQATT and CDR2 SNEGSKA (reference sequence). The CDR3 totals 13 residues. Trimming shortened V by 2 bases and J by 2 bases, and 10 bases separated the two germline ends.

This clonotype appeared many times. The V gene is TRBV20-1, the J gene TRBJ2-3, with TRBD2 matching 10 bases. The V gene's germline CDR1 is DFQATT and CDR2 SNEGSKA (reference sequence). The junction had 8 bases not matched to a gene; V was cut back by 5 bases and J by 0 bases. The CDR3 totals 16 residues. This CDR3 reads CSADSSGSGSTDTQYF. In nucleotides, the CDR3 is TGCAGTGCTGATTCTAGCGGGAGCGGAAGCACAGATACGCAGTATTTT.

A word on this clonotype: A much larger clone lies one base from this, so it may be a read error. This chain uses TRBV7-9 with TRBJ1-4; the D is unclear. The CDR3 has 12 residues. The germline CDR1 and CDR2 sequences are SEHNR and FQNEAQ (reference sequence). V lost 5 bases, J lost 7 bases, and 8 bases lay in between. The CDR3, as DNA: TGTGCCAGCAGCCCAAAGGGTGAAAAACTGTTTTTT. This codes for CASSPKGEKLFF. Supplemented by reference TRBV7-9 and TRBJ1-4, the full variable domain reads DTGVSQNPRHKITKRGQNVTFRCDPISEHNRLYWYRQTLGQGPEFLTYFQNEAQLEKSRLLSDRFSAERPKGSFSTLEIQRTEQGDSAMYLCASSPKGEKLFFGSGTQLSVL.

In this sample, this clonotype turned up a few times. The chain recombines TRBV3-1 with TRBJ1-1; D might be TRBD1 (6 bases). The CDR3 spans 14 residues. From germline, CDR1 is LGHDT and CDR2 YNNKEL (reference sequence). The V and J ends lost 1 base and 10 bases respectively, with 16 bases between them. CDR3 sequence (DNA): TGTGCCAGCAGCCAAGGACAGGAGCCCGGTAGAGCTTTCTTT. Its translation: CASSQGQEPGRAFF.

There are many counts of this clonotype. This chain links TRBV12-3 or TRBV12-4 with TRBJ2-5, with a possible D match to TRBD2 (5 bases). The CDR3 extends over 13 amino acids. The V and J ends lost 3 bases and 5 bases respectively, with 10 bases between them. The DNA for the CDR3 is TGTGCCAGCAGTTTCGCAGGCGGGGAGACCCAGTACTTC. Amino acid sequence: CASSFAGGETQYF.

This clonotype appeared a few times. A read error is possible here, since a much larger clone lies one base away. J is TRBJ2-1 and V is TRBV29-1, with TRBD1 matching over 9 bases. CDR1 and CDR2 from the germline V gene are SQVTM and ANQGSEA. V lost 5 bases and J lost 5; bases outside the gene matches: 4. This CDR3 has 13 amino acids. CDR3 in DNA: TGCAGCGTTCTGGGACAGGGACACAATGAGCAGTTCTTC. Its protein is CSVLGQGHNEQFF.

Ten or more counts support this clonotype. J is TRBJ2-7 and V is TRBV5-1, with D unclear. The CDR3 sequence is 14 residues long. CDR1 SGHRS and CDR2 YFSETQ come from the germline V gene. V was clipped by 0 bases and J by 1 base, with 8 bases between them. The CDR3 coding sequence is TGCGCCAGCAGCTTGGACTCACTTTCCTACGAGCAGTACTTC. This translates into CASSLDSLSYEQYF.

This clonotype came up many times. The chain uses TRBV5-1 and TRBJ1-2, with D unclear. The germline gives CDR1 SGHRS, CDR2 YFSETQ. CDR3 length equals 14 residues. Between the trimmed V and J ends, which lost 6 bases and 8 bases, there was a span of 20 bases. DNA of the CDR3: TGCGCCAGCACGCTCGGGTTCGGGAGTGGAGGCTACACCTTC. It codes for CASTLGFGSGGYTF.

V usage is TRBV28 and J usage is TRBJ1-2, with no clear D. This CDR3 is 14 amino acids long. Germline CDR1 is MDHEN and CDR2 is SYDVKM. V gave up 3 bases and J gave up 0 bases, with 8 bases separating them. The CDR3 is CASSLNTTNYGYTF. The CDR3 bases are TGTGCCAGCAGTTTGAATACGACTAACTATGGCTACACCTTC.

This chain connects TRBV10-1 to TRBJ2-1, with unresolved D. V was pared by 3 bases and J by 5 bases, with 5 bases between. Germline CDR1 is WNHNN and CDR2 is SYGVQD (reference sequence). There are 12 residues in the CDR3. CDR3 in amino acids: CASSEGNNEQFF. As DNA, the CDR3 is TGCGCCAGCAGTGAAGGGAACAATGAGCAGTTCTTC.

This clonotype was detected many times. This rearrangement joins TRBV5-1 to TRBJ1-2; no reliable D call. CDR1 SGHRS and CDR2 YFSETQ come from the germline V gene. V dropped 0 bases and J dropped 7 bases, with 10 bases sitting between them. The CDR3 is made up of 13 amino acids. The CDR3 loop reads CASSLDSRVGYTF. The CDR3 region has the DNA TGCGCCAGCAGCTTGGATTCTCGAGTTGGCTACACCTTC.

This clonotype was found many times. The chain recombines TRBV21-1 with TRBJ2-7; TRBD2, the D gene given by the table, was not confirmed from the DNA. TRBV21-1 is a documented pseudogene. The CDR3 loop spans 14 amino acids. DNA for the CDR3: TGTGCCAGCAGCAAACAGTCTAGCAAGGACGAGCAGTACTTC. It specifies CASSKQSSKDEQYF.

This clonotype was found many times. The genes are TRBV20-1 and TRBJ2-5, with D perhaps matching TRBD1 (6 bases). Trimming removed 1 base at V and 5 bases at J, with 11 bases between. The CDR3 consists of 13 residues. CDR1 is DFQATT, CDR2 SNEGSKA, per germline (reference sequence). CDR3 sequence (DNA): TGCAGTGCTAGAGTTGGGGGCGCGGAGACCCAGTACTTC. Translation: CSARVGGAETQYF.

This clonotype was detected ten times or more. The V call is TRBV18, the J call TRBJ2-3; D not resolved. Germline CDR1 KGHSH, CDR2 LQKENI. The CDR3 runs 16 residues. V lost 0 bases, J lost 1 base, and 11 bases lay in between. As DNA, the CDR3 is TGTGCCAGCTCACCACCGTATTCAGATGGCACAGATACGCAGTATTTT. Translation gives CASSPPYSDGTDTQYF. Full variable domain (remainder filled in from reference TRBV18 and TRBJ2-3): NAGVMQNPRHLVRRRGQEARLRCSPMKGHSHVYWYRQLPEEGLKFMVYLQKENIIDESGMPKERFSAEFPKEGPSILRIQQVVRGDSAAYFCASSPPYSDGTDTQYFGPGTRLTVL.

V is TRBV5-5 and J is TRBJ1-5; D possibly corresponds to TRBD1 (5 bases). The CDR3 extends over 15 amino acids. Trimming left V 0 bases short and J 2 bases short, with 9 bases between. In germline, CDR1 is SGHKS, CDR2 YYEKEE (reference sequence). CDR3 in DNA: TGTGCCAGCAGCTTGGATGGCAGGGGCAATCAGCCCCAGCATTTT. Its translation: CASSLDGRGNQPQHF.

This clonotype was counted many times. This chain joins TRBV11-2 and TRBJ1-3, with D unclear. Germline V gives CDR1 SGHAT, CDR2 FQNNGV. Trimming pared 5 bases from V and 4 bases from J, leaving 15 bases between. This CDR3 is 15 amino acids long. The chain's CDR3 is CASSPREGNGNTIYF. CDR3 nucleotides: TGTGCCAGCAGCCCTCGAGAGGGAAACGGAAACACCATATATTTT.

There are many counts of this clonotype. The genes are TRBV20-1 and TRBJ1-4; TRBD1 agrees at 7 bases. V trimming: 7 bases; J trimming: 8 bases; junction bases outside the gene matches: 16. The germline V gene has CDR1 DFQATT and CDR2 SNEGSKA (reference sequence). The CDR3 is 15 amino acids. CDR3 nucleotides: TGCAGTGGCAAGTTTAACGACAGGGAAAGCGAAAAACTGTTTTTT. Translation gives CSGKFNDRESEKLFF.

In the case of this clonotype: A much larger clone lies a single base off, so this may be a read error. V usage is TRBV25-1 and J usage is TRBJ2-1; TRBD1 matches 7 bases. Germline lookup yields CDR1 MGHDK and CDR2 SYGVNS. The CDR3 length is 15 residues. CDR3 sequence reads: CVSSARQGIYNEQFF. In DNA form, the CDR3 reads TGTGTCAGCAGTGCTCGACAGGGTATCTACAATGAGCAGTTCTTC.

This clonotype was detected only a few times. This CDR3 reads CSARTGIEETQYF. The CDR3 DNA is TGCAGTGCCCGGACAGGGATCGAAGAGACCCAGTACTTC. This rearrangement joins TRBV20-1 to TRBJ2-5; 8 bases are shared with TRBD1. CDR1 and CDR2 (germline): DFQATT, SNEGSKA (reference sequence). The ends lost 6 bases at V and 3 bases at J; junction bases unmatched: 6. The CDR3 covers 13 residues.

This clonotype was seen ten or more times. The V gene is TRBV29-1, the J gene TRBJ2-3, with D tentatively TRBD1 (6 bases). With 8 bases removed from V and 1 base from J, the gap between germline ends came to 13 bases. Germline V CDR1 and CDR2: SQVTM, ANQGSEA. This CDR3 contains 13 residues. The CDR3 DNA reads TGCAGCCCGTGGGCAGGGGGCACAGATACGCAGTATTTT. Its protein product is CSPWAGGTDTQYF.

This clonotype was seen many times. V gene TRBV2 combines with J gene TRBJ2-7; D possibly corresponds to TRBD1 (5 bases). The CDR3 consists of 16 residues. The V end lost 3 bases, the J end lost 2 bases, and 17 bases lay between the germline ends. Germline lookup yields CDR1 SNHLY and CDR2 FYNNEI. The CDR3: CASSDSGAYTTYEQYF. The CDR3 nucleotides read TGTGCCAGCAGTGATTCTGGGGCCTATACTACCTACGAGCAGTACTTC.

Ten or more counts support this clonotype. V usage is TRBV27 and J usage is TRBJ2-7; TRBD2 matches at 9 bases. The CDR3 has 13 residues. Germline CDR1 reads MNHEY; CDR2 reads SMNVEV (reference sequence). The V segment lost 5 bases and the J segment 9 bases; nucleotides outside the gene matches: 8. As DNA, the CDR3 is TGTGCCAGCAGTAACTGGACTAGCGAAGGGCAGTACTTC. Encoded protein: CASSNWTSEGQYF.